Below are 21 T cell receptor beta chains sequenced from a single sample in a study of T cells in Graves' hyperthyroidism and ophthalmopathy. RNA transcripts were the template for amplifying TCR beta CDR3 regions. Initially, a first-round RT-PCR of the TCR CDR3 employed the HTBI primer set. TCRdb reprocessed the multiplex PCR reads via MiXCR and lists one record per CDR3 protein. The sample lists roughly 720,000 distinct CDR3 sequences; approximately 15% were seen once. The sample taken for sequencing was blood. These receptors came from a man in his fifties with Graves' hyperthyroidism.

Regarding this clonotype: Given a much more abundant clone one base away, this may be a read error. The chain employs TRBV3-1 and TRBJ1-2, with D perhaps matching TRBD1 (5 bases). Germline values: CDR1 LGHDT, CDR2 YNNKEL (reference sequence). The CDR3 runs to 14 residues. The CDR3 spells CASNRQGGNYSYTF. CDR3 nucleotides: TGTGCCAGCAACCGCCAGGGAGGGAACTATAGCTACACCTTC.

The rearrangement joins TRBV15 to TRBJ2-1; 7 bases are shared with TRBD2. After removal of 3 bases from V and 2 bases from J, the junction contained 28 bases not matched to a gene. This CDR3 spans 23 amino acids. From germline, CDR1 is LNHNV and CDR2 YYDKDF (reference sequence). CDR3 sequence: CATSRTEGQAGEVLSSPYNEQFF. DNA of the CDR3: TGTGCCACCAGCAGGACGGAGGGGCAGGCGGGAGAGGTCCTTTCCTCCCCCTACAATGAGCAGTTCTTC.

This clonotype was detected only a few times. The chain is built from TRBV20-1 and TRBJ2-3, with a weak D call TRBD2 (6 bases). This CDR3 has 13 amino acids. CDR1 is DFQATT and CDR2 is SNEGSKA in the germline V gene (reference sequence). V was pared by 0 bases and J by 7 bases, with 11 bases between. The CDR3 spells CSARDLGGHTQYF. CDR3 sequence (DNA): TGCAGTGCTAGAGATCTCGGGGGACATACGCAGTATTTT.

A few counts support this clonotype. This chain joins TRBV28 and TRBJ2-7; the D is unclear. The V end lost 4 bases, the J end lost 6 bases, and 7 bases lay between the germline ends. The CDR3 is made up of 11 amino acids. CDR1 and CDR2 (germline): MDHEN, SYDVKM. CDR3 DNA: TGTGCCAGCAGTTGGGGATCCGAGCAGTACTTC. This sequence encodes CASSWGSEQYF.

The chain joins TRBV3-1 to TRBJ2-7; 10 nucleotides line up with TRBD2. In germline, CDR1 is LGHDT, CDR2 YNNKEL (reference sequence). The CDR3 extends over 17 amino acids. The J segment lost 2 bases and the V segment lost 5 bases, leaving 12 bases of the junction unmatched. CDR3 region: CASSSRTSGAGTYEQYF. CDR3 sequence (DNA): TGTGCCAGCAGCTCCAGGACTAGCGGAGCGGGGACCTACGAGCAGTACTTC.

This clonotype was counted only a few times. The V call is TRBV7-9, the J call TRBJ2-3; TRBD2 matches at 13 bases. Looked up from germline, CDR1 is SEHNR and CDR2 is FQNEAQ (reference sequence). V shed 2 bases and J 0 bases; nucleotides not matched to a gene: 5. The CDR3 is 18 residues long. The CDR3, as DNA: TGTGCCAGCAGCTTAAAAATGGGACTAGCGGGAAGCACAGATACGCAGTATTTT. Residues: CASSLKMGLAGSTDTQYF.

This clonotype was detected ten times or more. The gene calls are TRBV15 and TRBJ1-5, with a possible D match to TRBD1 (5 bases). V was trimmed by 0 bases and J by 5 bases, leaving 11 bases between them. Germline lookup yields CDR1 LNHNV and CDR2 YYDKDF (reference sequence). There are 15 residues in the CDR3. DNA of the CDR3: TGTGCCACCAGCAGAGATCTCGGGGGTTATCAGCCCCAGCATTTT. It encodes CATSRDLGGYQPQHF.

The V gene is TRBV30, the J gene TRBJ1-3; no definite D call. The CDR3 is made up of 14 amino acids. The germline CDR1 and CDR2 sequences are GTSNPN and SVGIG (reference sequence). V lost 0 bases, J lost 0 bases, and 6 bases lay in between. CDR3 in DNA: TGTGCCTGGAGTGTTTGGGGCTCTGGAAACACCATATATTTT. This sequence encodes CAWSVWGSGNTIYF.

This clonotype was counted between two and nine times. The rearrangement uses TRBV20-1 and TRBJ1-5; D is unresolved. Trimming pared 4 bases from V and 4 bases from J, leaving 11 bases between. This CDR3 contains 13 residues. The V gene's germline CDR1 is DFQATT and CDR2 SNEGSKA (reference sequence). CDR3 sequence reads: CSAKVEGNQPQHF. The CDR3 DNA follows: TGCAGTGCTAAAGTTGAGGGTAATCAGCCCCAGCATTTT.

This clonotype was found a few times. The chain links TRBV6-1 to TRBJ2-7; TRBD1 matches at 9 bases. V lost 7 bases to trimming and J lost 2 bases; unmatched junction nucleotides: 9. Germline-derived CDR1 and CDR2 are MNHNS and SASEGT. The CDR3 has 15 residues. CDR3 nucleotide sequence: TGTGCCAGCATCAAACCGGGACAGGGAACCTACGAGCAGTACTTC. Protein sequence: CASIKPGQGTYEQYF.

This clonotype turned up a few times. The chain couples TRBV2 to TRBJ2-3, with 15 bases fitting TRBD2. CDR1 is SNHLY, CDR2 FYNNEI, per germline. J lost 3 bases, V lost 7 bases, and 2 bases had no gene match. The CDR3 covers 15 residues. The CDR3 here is CASNGLAGGTDTQYF. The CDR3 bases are TGTGCCAGCAATGGACTAGCGGGAGGGACAGATACGCAGTATTTT.

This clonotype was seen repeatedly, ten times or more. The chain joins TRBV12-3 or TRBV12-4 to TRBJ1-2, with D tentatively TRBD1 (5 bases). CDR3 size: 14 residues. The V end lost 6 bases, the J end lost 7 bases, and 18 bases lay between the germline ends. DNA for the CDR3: TGTGCCAGCAGCACCACCGGGACGATCGGTGGCTACACCTTC. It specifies CASSTTGTIGGYTF.

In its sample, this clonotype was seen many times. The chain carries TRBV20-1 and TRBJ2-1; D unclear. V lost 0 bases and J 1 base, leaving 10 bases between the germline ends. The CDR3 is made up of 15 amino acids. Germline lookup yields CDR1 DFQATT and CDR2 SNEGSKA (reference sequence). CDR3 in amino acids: CSARDLRESYNEQFF. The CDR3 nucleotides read TGCAGTGCTAGAGATCTACGAGAGTCCTACAATGAGCAGTTCTTC.

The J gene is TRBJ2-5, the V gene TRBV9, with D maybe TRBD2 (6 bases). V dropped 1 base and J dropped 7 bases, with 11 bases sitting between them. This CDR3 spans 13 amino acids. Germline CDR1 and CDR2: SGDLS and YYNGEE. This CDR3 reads CASSVSQGGTQYF. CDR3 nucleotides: TGTGCCAGCAGCGTAAGTCAGGGAGGGACCCAGTACTTC.

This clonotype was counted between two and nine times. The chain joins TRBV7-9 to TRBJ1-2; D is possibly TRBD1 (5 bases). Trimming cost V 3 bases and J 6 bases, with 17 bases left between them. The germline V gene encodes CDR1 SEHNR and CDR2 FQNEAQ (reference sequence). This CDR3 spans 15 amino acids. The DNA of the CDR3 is TGTGCCAGCAGCTTCCCATTGGGGGGAGAGGATGGCTACACCTTC. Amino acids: CASSFPLGGEDGYTF.

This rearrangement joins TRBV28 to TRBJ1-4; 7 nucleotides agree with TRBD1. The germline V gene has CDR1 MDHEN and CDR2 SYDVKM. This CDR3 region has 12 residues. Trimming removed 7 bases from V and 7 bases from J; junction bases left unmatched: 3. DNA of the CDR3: TGTGCCAGCACCCGACAGGGTGAAAAACTGTTTTTT. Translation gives CASTRQGEKLFF.

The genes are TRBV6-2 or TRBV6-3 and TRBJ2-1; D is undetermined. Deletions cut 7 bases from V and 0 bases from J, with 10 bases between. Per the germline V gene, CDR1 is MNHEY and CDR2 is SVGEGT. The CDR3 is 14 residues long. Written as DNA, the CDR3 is TGTGCCAGCACGATTACTGACTCCTACAATGAGCAGTTCTTC. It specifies CASTITDSYNEQFF.

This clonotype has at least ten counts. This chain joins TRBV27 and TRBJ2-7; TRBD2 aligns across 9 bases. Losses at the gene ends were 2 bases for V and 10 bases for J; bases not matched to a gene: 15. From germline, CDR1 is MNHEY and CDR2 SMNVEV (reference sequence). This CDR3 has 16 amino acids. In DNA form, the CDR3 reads TGTGCCAGCAGTTTAGCGGGAGGGCGGAGGGGAGCAGAACAGTACTTC. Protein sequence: CASSLAGGRRGAEQYF.

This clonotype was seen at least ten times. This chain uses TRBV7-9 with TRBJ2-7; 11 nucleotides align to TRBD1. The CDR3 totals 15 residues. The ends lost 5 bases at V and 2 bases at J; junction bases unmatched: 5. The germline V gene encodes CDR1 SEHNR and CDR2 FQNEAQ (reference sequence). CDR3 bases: TGTGCCAGCAGCCAACAGGGACAGGGGGCCTACGAGCAGTACTTC. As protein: CASSQQGQGAYEQYF.

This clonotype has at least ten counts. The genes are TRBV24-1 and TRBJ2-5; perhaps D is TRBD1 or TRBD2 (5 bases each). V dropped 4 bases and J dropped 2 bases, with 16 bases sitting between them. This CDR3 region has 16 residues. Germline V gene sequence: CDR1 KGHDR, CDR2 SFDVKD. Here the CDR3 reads CATSDLGTDFQETQYF. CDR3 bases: TGTGCCACCAGTGACCTAGGGACCGACTTTCAAGAGACCCAGTACTTC.

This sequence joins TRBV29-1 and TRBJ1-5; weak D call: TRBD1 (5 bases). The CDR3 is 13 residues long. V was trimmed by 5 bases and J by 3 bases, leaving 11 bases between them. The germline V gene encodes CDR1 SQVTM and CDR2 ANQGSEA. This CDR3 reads CSVRDRDNQPQHF. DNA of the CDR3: TGCAGCGTTCGCGACAGAGACAATCAGCCCCAGCATTTT.